The 8 T cell receptor beta chains given below trace back to one sample, sequenced in a study of T cell responses to AZD1222 COVID-19 vaccine. Generated by immunoSEQ multiplex PCR, the TCRdb table keeps only in-frame clones and is missing some. There are tens of thousands of clones in the sample; 65% to 80% occur only once, and 27% lies in the top ten. Sample: peripheral blood, taken 28 days after the second dose of the MenACWY control vaccine. The receptors were gathered from an adult who received the MenACWY meningococcal vaccine as a control.

V is TRBV7-3 and J is TRBJ2-1; the D gene could be TRBD1 or TRBD2 (6 bases each). CDR3 length equals 15 residues. Trimming stripped 5 bases from V and 4 bases from J, with 15 bases between. Per germline, CDR1 SGHTA and CDR2 FQGTGA. This CDR3 reads CASSPGAQSYNEQFF. CDR3 sequence (DNA): TGTGCCAGCAGCCCGGGGGCTCAATCATACAATGAGCAGTTCTTC.

The V and J genes are TRBV27 and TRBJ2-2; 9 bases map to TRBD1. CDR3 length equals 16 residues. Germline V gives CDR1 MNHEY, CDR2 SMNVEV (reference sequence). Trimming at V came to 4 bases and at J to 10 bases, leaving 13 bases not matched to a gene. In DNA, the CDR3 is TGTGCCAGCAGTTCCTTCCGGGGACAGGGCCTAATGGAGCTGTTTTTT. This codes for CASSSFRGQGLMELFF.

This chain joins TRBV9 and TRBJ1-1; tentative D call: TRBD1 (6 bases). The CDR3 consists of 14 residues. Trimming pared 3 bases from V and 4 bases from J, leaving 13 bases between. Germline V gene sequence: CDR1 SGDLS, CDR2 YYNGEE. CDR3 coding DNA: TGTGCCAGCAGCGCGGACAGAAGGTCCACTGAAGCTTTCTTT. Its protein is CASSADRRSTEAFF.

In DNA form, the CDR3 reads TGTGCCACCAGTGCCGTAACTAGCTCCCTATCCTACAATGAGCAGTTCTTC. Translated: CATSAVTSSLSYNEQFF. The J gene is TRBJ2-1, the V gene TRBV24-1, with a possible D match to TRBD2 (6 bases). V was clipped by 5 bases and J by 1 base, with 17 bases between them. This CDR3 spans 17 amino acids. The germline V gene has CDR1 KGHDR and CDR2 SFDVKD.

The genes are TRBV14 and TRBJ2-2; D is ambiguous. The CDR3 extends over 14 amino acids. The ends were cut back, 3 bases at V and 4 bases at J, with 9 bases in the middle. Germline lookup yields CDR1 SGHDN and CDR2 FVKESK. The CDR3, as DNA: TGTGCCAGCAGCCAGAATTTTCCCACCGGGGAGCTGTTTTTT. Protein sequence: CASSQNFPTGELFF.

The gene calls are TRBV5-1 and TRBJ2-1; 11 bases match TRBD2. There are 16 residues in the CDR3. V lost 3 bases to trimming and J lost 7 bases; unmatched junction nucleotides: 9. CDR1 and CDR2 from the germline V gene are SGHRS and YFSETQ. CDR3 nucleotide sequence: TGCGCCAGCAGCTCCCTAGCGGGGGGCGACTTAAATGAGCAGTTCTTC. This translates into CASSSLAGGDLNEQFF.

This clone is medium-sized within its sample. The CDR3 DNA reads as TGTGCCTGGAGTCCCTCGTCCCGGGGGACCCAGTACTTC. Its translation: CAWSPSSRGTQYF. This sequence joins TRBV30 and TRBJ2-5; D perhaps matches TRBD2 (5 bases). The CDR3 contains 13 residues. The V gene's germline CDR1 is GTSNPN and CDR2 SVGIG (reference sequence). Trimming removed 2 bases at V and 7 bases at J, with 14 bases between.

The rearrangement joins TRBV29-1 to TRBJ1-1, with D uncertain. Germline values: CDR1 SQVTM, CDR2 ANQGSEA. The germline V and J ends were trimmed by 6 bases and 6 bases, with 11 bases remaining between them. The CDR3 is 11 amino acids. The chain's CDR3 is CSVRLVAEAFF. The CDR3 DNA follows: TGCAGCGTGAGATTGGTAGCTGAAGCTTTCTTT.